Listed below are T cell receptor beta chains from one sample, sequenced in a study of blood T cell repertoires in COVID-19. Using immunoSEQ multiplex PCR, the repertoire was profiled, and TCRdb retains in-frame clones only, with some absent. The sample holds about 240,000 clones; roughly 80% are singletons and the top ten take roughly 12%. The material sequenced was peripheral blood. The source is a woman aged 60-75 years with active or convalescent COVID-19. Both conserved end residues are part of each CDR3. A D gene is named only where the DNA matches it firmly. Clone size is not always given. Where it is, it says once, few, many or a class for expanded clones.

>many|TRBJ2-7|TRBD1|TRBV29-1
TGCAGCGTTGAGGACGGGACAGGGAGTTACGAGCAGTACTTC
CSVEDGTGSYEQYF
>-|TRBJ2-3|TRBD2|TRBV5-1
TGCGCCAGCAGCCCCGGGGGGAATGGCGGCACAGATACGCAGTATTTT
CASSPGGNGGTDTQYF
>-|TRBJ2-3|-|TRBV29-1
TGCAGCGTTGTCCGACAGTTGGGGGATACGCAGTATTTT
CSVVRQLGDTQYF
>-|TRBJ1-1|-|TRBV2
TGTGCCAGCAGTGAATACGGGGTCGAGGTCACTGAAGCTTTCTTT
CASSEYGVEVTEAFF
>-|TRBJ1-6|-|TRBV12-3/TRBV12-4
TGTGCCAGCAGTTCAGGGTGGGGATCACCCCTCCACTTT
CASSSGWGSPLHF
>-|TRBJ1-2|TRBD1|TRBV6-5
TGTGCCAGCAAGGACAGGGGGAGCTATCGGTATGGCTACACCTTC
CASKDRGSYRYGYTF
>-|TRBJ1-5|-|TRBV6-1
TGTGCCAGCAGTGAGGCTTATAGCAATCAGCCCCAGCATTTT
CASSEAYSNQPQHF
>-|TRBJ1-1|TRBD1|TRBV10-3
TGTGCCATCAGTGCCTACAGGGGGGGTGACACTGAAGCTTTCTTT
CAISAYRGGDTEAFF
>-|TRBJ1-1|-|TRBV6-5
TGTGCCAGCAGTTCCCCCGCAGGTACGAGGAACACTGAAGCTTTCTTT
CASSSPAGTRNTEAFF
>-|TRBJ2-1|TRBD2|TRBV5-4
TGTGCCAGCAGCCCCTGGACTAGCGGGGTGAATGAGCAGTTCTTC
CASSPWTSGVNEQFF
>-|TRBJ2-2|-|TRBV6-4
TGTGCCAGCAGTGGGGCTCGCACCGGGGAGCTGTTTTTT
CASSGARTGELFF
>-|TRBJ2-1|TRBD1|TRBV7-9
TGTGCCAGCAGCTCCCCTCAGGGGGTGTACAATGAGCAGTTCTTC
CASSSPQGVYNEQFF
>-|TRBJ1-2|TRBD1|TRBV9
TGTGCCAGCAGCTCAGACCGGGACAGGGGTAACTATGGCTACACCTTC
CASSSDRDRGNYGYTF
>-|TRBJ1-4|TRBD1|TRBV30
TGTGCCTGGAGTAATGGGGACAGATATAATGAAAAACTGTTTTTT
CAWSNGDRYNEKLFF
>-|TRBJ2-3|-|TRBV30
TGTGCCTGGAGCTCGGTGGGCCCAGATACGCAGTATTTT
CAWSSVGPDTQYF
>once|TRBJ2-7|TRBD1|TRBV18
TGTGCCAGCTCGTTCCGGGACAGGGATTATGGCGAGCAGTACTTC
CASSFRDRDYGEQYF
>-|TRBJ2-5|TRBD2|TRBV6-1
TGTGCCAGCAGTGAAAGGGTTACGGGGGGGGCTAAGACCCAGTACTTC
CASSERVTGGAKTQYF
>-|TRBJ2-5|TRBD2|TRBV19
TGTGCCAGTAGTAAACAGCGGGGCCTACAAGAGACCCAGTACTTC
CASSKQRGLQETQYF
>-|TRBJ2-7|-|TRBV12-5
TGTGCTAGTGGGAGGGTGCCTCGAGAGCAGTACTTC
CASGRVPREQYF
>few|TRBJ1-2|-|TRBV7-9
TGTGCCAGCAGCTTAGGGGTCGGGGGCTATGGCTACACCTTC
CASSLGVGGYGYTF
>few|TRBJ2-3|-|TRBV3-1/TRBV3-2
TGTGCCAGCAGCCTACGTTCGGTAGATACGCAGTATTTT
CASSLRSVDTQYF
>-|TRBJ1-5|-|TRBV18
TGTGCCAGCACCTGGGCAGGGCAGAGTCAGCCCCAGCATTTT
CASTWAGQSQPQHF
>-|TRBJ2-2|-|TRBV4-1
TGCGCCAGCAGCCGAAGGGCAGGGGGGCCTAACACCGGGGAGCTGTTTTTT
CASSRRAGGPNTGELFF
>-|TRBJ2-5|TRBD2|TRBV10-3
TGTGCCACCCTAGCGGGGGCCGGGTCAGAGACCCAGTACTTC
CATLAGAGSETQYF
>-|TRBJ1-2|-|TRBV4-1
TGCGCCAGCAGCCAACATAACGGACGGACGGGGAACTATGGCTACACCTTC
CASSQHNGRTGNYGYTF
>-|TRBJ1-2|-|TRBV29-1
TGCAGCGTATTGTCCGGGAATGGCTACACCTTC
CSVLSGNGYTF
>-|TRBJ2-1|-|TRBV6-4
TGTGCCAGCAGTGCTCTCAGTGTAGCATTGGATGAGCAGTTCTTC
CASSALSVALDEQFF
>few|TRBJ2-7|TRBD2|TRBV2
TGTGCCAGCAGGACGGGGGGATGGGAGCAGTACTTC
CASRTGGWEQYF
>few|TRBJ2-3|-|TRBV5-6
TGTGCCAGCAGATCCTACGCAGATACGCAGTATTTT
CASRSYADTQYF
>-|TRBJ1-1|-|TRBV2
TGTGCCAGCAGTTCAGACAGGATAAACACTGAAGCTTTCTTT
CASSSDRINTEAFF
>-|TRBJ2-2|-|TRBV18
TGTGCCAGCTCACCCACAGTGACGAGAAAACCCGGGGAGCTGTTTTTT
CASSPTVTRKPGELFF
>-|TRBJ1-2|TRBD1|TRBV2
TGTGCCAGCAGTGAGGACAGGGAAGTCTACACCTTC
CASSEDREVYTF
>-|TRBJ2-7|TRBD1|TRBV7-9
TGTGCCAGCAGCGCCCGGGACAGGGTATACGAGCAGTACTTC
CASSARDRVYEQYF
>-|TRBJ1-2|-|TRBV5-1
TGCGCCAGCAGCTTGGATCCAGGGCCGTATGGCTACACCTTC
CASSLDPGPYGYTF